The clone carrying this T cell receptor (beta chain) appeared many times. Its target is unknown. The data originate from a study of T cells after yellow fever vaccination. TCRdb used MiXCR to reprocess the 5' RACE reads, holding one entry per CDR3 protein. Here the sample spans under 150,000 distinct CDR3 sequences, 7.7% being singletons. Unmatched junction bases numbered 9, after V lost 4 bases and J lost 8 bases. The germline V gene has CDR1 KGHDR and CDR2 SFDVKD. This CDR3 region has 17 residues. Broader study findings: Reappearing after the booster were most of the clones from primary vaccination (96% CD4, around 88% CD8).

The source is a young man who received the YFV17D yellow fever vaccine. The V call is TRBV24-1, the J call TRBJ2-1, with 14 bases identical to TRBD2. Sample: CD4+ T cells sorted from PBMCs, taken 5 days after the yellow fever booster vaccination. CDR3 protein: CATSEAGTSGSGYEQFF. In DNA, the CDR3 is TGTGCCACCAGTGAAGCTGGGACTAGCGGGAGCGGGTATGAGCAGTTCTTC.